This T cell receptor beta chain stems from a study of cytomegalovirus exposure and HLA in healthy donors. Both 60 Vbeta primers and 13 Jbeta primers went into the PCR. Assay: immunoSEQ multiplex PCR; the TCRdb copy retains only in-frame clones and omits some. In the table there are about 110,000 clones, approximately 80% of which are singletons. Germline V lookup: CDR1 SNHLY, CDR2 FYNNEI. This CDR3 is built from 21 residues. The J segment lost 7 bases and the V segment lost 0 bases, leaving 19 bases of the junction unmatched. V is TRBV2 and J is TRBJ2-1, with 12 nucleotides matching TRBD2. The receptor's source is a woman in her thirties in good health and CMV-seronegative. Sequenced sample: PBMCs. The CDR3 bases are TGTGCCAGCAGTGAAGCCTGGTTTGGCGGGACTAGCGGGCCCTTGTGGAATGAGCAGTTCTTC. Translated: CASSEAWFGGTSGPLWNEQFF.